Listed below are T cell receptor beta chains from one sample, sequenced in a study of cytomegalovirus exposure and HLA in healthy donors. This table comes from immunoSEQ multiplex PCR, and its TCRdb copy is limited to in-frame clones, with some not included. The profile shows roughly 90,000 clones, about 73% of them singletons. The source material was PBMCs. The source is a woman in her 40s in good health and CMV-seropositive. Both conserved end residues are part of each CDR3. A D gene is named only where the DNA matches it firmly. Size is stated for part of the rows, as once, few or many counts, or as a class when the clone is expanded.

CASNEGRGLAGGHNEQFF | TGTGCCAGCAACGAAGGGAGGGGACTAGCGGGAGGACACAATGAGCAGTTCTTC | TRBD2 | TRBJ2-1 | TRBV7-6 | .
CASSPGGGQGAHEQFF | TGTGCCAGCAGCCCCGGGGGGGGACAGGGGGCCCATGAGCAGTTCTTC | TRBD1 | TRBJ2-1 | TRBV5-4 | few
CASSSDRANGNTIYF | TGTGCCAGCAGTTCCGACAGGGCTAACGGAAACACCATATATTTT | TRBD1 | TRBJ1-3 | TRBV27 | few
CASSRTSLRQYF | TGTGCCAGCAGCCGCACTAGTTTACGGCAGTATTTT | . | TRBJ2-3 | TRBV28 | .
CASSSADRGTDTQYF | TGCGCCAGCAGCTCCGCGGACAGAGGCACAGATACGCAGTATTTT | . | TRBJ2-3 | TRBV5-1 | .
CASSQWAYLPHYNEQFF | TGCGCCAGCAGTCAATGGGCCTATCTTCCCCATTACAATGAGCAGTTCTTC | . | TRBJ2-1 | TRBV23-1 | .
CASSQETTGAYEQYF | TGCGCCAGCAGCCAAGAGACGACAGGCGCTTACGAGCAGTACTTC | . | TRBJ2-7 | TRBV4-3 | once
CASRSGAAITGELFF | TGTGCCAGCAGGTCAGGGGCCGCGATCACCGGGGAGCTGTTTTTT | . | TRBJ2-2 | TRBV7-9 | .
CASSRQVTGELFF | TGCGCCAGCAGCCGACAGGTCACCGGGGAGCTGTTTTTT | . | TRBJ2-2 | TRBV5-1 | .
CASSFASGRDYEQYF | TGTGCCAGCAGCTTTGCGTCCGGCAGGGACTACGAGCAGTACTTC | . | TRBJ2-7 | TRBV7-9 | .
CASASGRGYEQYF | TGTGCCAGTGCTAGCGGGAGGGGGTACGAGCAGTACTTC | TRBD2 | TRBJ2-7 | TRBV6-5 | .
CASSSGTVINTEAFF | TGTGCCAGCAGCTCAGGGACAGTAATCAACACTGAAGCTTTCTTT | TRBD1 | TRBJ1-1 | TRBV5-8 | few
CASSYSTGGAETQYF | TGTGCCAGCAGTTACTCGACAGGGGGCGCGGAGACCCAGTACTTC | TRBD1 | TRBJ2-5 | TRBV6-5 | few
CATSRTRQGEAYEQYF | TGTGCCACCAGCAGAACAAGACAGGGGGAGGCCTACGAGCAGTACTTC | TRBD1 | TRBJ2-7 | TRBV15 | .
CASSFSGSVGDEQFF | TGCGCCAGCAGCTTTAGCGGGAGTGTCGGGGATGAGCAGTTCTTC | TRBD2 | TRBJ2-1 | TRBV5-1 | .
CASSRQGQGTDTQYF | TGTGCCAGCAGCCGCCAGGGACAGGGAACAGATACGCAGTATTTT | TRBD1 | TRBJ2-3 | TRBV9 | .
CASSDKEGADTGELFF | TGTGCCAGCAGTGACAAGGAGGGAGCGGACACCGGGGAGCTGTTTTTT | . | TRBJ2-2 | TRBV6-4 | .
CASRGTGGNTIYF | TGTGCCAGCAGGGGGACAGGGGGGAACACCATATATTTT | TRBD1 | TRBJ1-3 | TRBV27 | .
CASSRTSNNEQFF | TGTGCCAGCAGCAGGACTAGCAACAATGAGCAGTTCTTC | TRBD2 | TRBJ2-1 | TRBV9 | .
CASSSGGGGGHEQYF | TGTGCCAGCAGCTCGGGGGGAGGAGGGGGACACGAGCAGTACTTC | . | TRBJ2-7 | TRBV7-2 | once
CASSPPRDRAYNEQFF | TGTGCCAGCAGCCCACCCAGGGACAGGGCCTACAATGAGCAGTTCTTC | TRBD1 | TRBJ2-1 | TRBV13 | .
CASSETGQGSEKLFF | TGTGCCAGCAGTGAAACGGGACAGGGTAGCGAAAAACTGTTTTTT | TRBD1 | TRBJ1-4 | TRBV6-1 | .
CASGLVRPGGTYEQYF | TGTGCTAGTGGTTTGGTACGTCCAGGGGGAACCTACGAGCAGTACTTC | TRBD1 | TRBJ2-7 | TRBV12-5 | .
CASSSGRGRTGELFF | TGTGCCAGTAGTAGCGGGAGAGGTCGCACCGGGGAGCTGTTTTTT | TRBD2 | TRBJ2-2 | TRBV19 | .
CASSPTGSGPSAIQETQYF | TGTGCTAGCAGCCCCACTGGTAGCGGGCCCTCGGCGATCCAAGAGACCCAGTACTTC | TRBD2 | TRBJ2-5 | TRBV7-7 | .
CASSLAAGWGGEQFF | TGTGCCAGCAGTTTAGCGGCCGGGTGGGGGGGTGAGCAGTTCTTC | TRBD2 | TRBJ2-1 | TRBV28 | many